This is a list of T cell receptor beta chains from one sample in a study of blood T cells in healthy people across ages. One entry per CDR3 protein, called by TCRdb with MiXCR from the 5' RACE reads. The table shows 500,000 to 650,000 distinct CDR3 sequences, with about 26% occurring only once. The data were also submitted as part of a second study, on T cells of mothers and their children.

The sample was blood. These receptors were obtained from a boy younger than 10 in good health. Each CDR3 is given with its conserved first and last residue. The order of the fields is V gene, J gene, D gene, clone size, CDR3 protein, CDR3 DNA. A D gene is named only where the DNA matches it firmly. Where a row states a size, it is once, few, many or the class of an expanded clone; other rows omit it.

v_call: TRBV6-2/TRBV6-3; j_call: TRBJ2-7; d_call: -; clone_size: many; cdr3_aa: CASSKGYEQYF; cdr3_nt: TGTGCCAGCAGTAAGGGTTACGAGCAGTACTTC
v_call: TRBV6-5; j_call: TRBJ1-6; d_call: -; clone_size: few; cdr3_aa: CASFRESNSPLHF; cdr3_nt: TGTGCCAGCTTCAGGGAATCCAATTCACCCCTCCACTTT
v_call: TRBV18; j_call: TRBJ2-4; d_call: -; clone_size: few; cdr3_aa: CASSPPGRAQNIQYF; cdr3_nt: TGTGCCAGCTCACCGCCGGGGAGAGCCCAAAACATTCAGTACTTC
v_call: TRBV29-1; j_call: TRBJ2-5; d_call: -; clone_size: few; cdr3_aa: CSVEVWGQKTQYF; cdr3_nt: TGCAGCGTTGAAGTGTGGGGCCAGAAGACCCAGTACTTC
v_call: TRBV15; j_call: TRBJ2-2; d_call: -; clone_size: -; cdr3_aa: CATSRDLGRGPGELFF; cdr3_nt: TGTGCCACCAGCAGAGATTTGGGACGGGGGCCCGGGGAGCTGTTTTTT
v_call: TRBV18; j_call: TRBJ2-5; d_call: TRBD1; clone_size: few; cdr3_aa: CASSNRQGQETQYF; cdr3_nt: TGTGCCAGCTCGAACAGACAGGGACAAGAGACCCAGTACTTC
v_call: TRBV27; j_call: TRBJ2-1; d_call: TRBD2; clone_size: few; cdr3_aa: CASSSGGNHNEQFF; cdr3_nt: TGTGCCAGCAGTTCCGGGGGGAACCACAATGAGCAGTTCTTC
v_call: TRBV10-3; j_call: TRBJ1-4; d_call: -; clone_size: few; cdr3_aa: CAISEPTRPEKDEKLFF; cdr3_nt: TGTGCCATCAGTGAGCCGACACGACCGGAGAAGGATGAAAAACTGTTTTTT
v_call: TRBV5-6; j_call: TRBJ2-3; d_call: TRBD2; clone_size: -; cdr3_aa: CASSLPTSGRADTQYF; cdr3_nt: TGTGCCAGCAGCTTGCCGACTAGCGGTCGCGCGGATACGCAGTATTTT
v_call: TRBV7-2; j_call: TRBJ2-2; d_call: -; clone_size: -; cdr3_aa: CASSLRRPSTGELFF; cdr3_nt: TGTGCCAGCAGCTTACGGCGTCCGAGCACCGGGGAGCTGTTTTTT
v_call: TRBV30; j_call: TRBJ2-4; d_call: -; clone_size: few; cdr3_aa: CAWSGQGNIQYF; cdr3_nt: TGTGCCTGGAGTGGCCAGGGAAACATTCAGTACTTC
v_call: TRBV12-3/TRBV12-4; j_call: TRBJ2-5; d_call: -; clone_size: many; cdr3_aa: CASRLGVGGGETQYF; cdr3_nt: TGTGCCAGCAGACTAGGGGTCGGAGGAGGAGAGACCCAGTACTTC
v_call: TRBV5-6; j_call: TRBJ1-1; d_call: -; clone_size: once; cdr3_aa: CASRLREGTEAFF; cdr3_nt: TGTGCCAGCAGACTCAGGGAAGGCACTGAAGCTTTCTTT
v_call: TRBV11-2; j_call: TRBJ2-1; d_call: TRBD2; clone_size: few; cdr3_aa: CASSLEGTRGNRQFF; cdr3_nt: TGTGCCAGCAGCTTAGAAGGGACTAGAGGGAACCGGCAGTTCTTC
v_call: TRBV7-2; j_call: TRBJ2-7; d_call: -; clone_size: many; cdr3_aa: CASSLDGLIRDEQYF; cdr3_nt: TGTGCCAGCAGCTTAGATGGGTTGATTCGGGACGAGCAGTACTTC
v_call: TRBV5-1; j_call: TRBJ2-3; d_call: -; clone_size: few; cdr3_aa: CASRLTSTDTQYF; cdr3_nt: TGCGCCAGCAGACTAACAAGCACAGATACGCAGTATTTT
v_call: TRBV6-5; j_call: TRBJ2-3; d_call: -; clone_size: -; cdr3_aa: CAVGGADTQYF; cdr3_nt: TGTGCCGTGGGCGGGGCAGATACGCAGTATTTT
v_call: TRBV19; j_call: TRBJ2-1; d_call: TRBD2; clone_size: few; cdr3_aa: CASSVRTSLRNEQFF; cdr3_nt: TGTGCCAGTAGTGTCCGGACTAGTCTTCGCAATGAGCAGTTCTTC
v_call: TRBV10-3; j_call: TRBJ2-2; d_call: -; clone_size: many; cdr3_aa: CAISDRNGGELFF; cdr3_nt: TGTGCCATCAGTGATAGGAACGGCGGGGAGCTGTTTTTT
v_call: TRBV6-5; j_call: TRBJ2-2; d_call: TRBD2; clone_size: -; cdr3_aa: CASSYGVAGVPNTGELFF; cdr3_nt: TGTGCCAGCAGTTACGGGGTAGCGGGAGTGCCCAACACCGGGGAGCTGTTTTTT
v_call: TRBV10-2; j_call: TRBJ2-4; d_call: -; clone_size: -; cdr3_aa: CASSSPGNIQYF; cdr3_nt: TGCGCCAGCAGTAGCCCGGGAAACATTCAGTACTTC
v_call: TRBV5-5; j_call: TRBJ2-7; d_call: -; clone_size: few; cdr3_aa: CASSEWGAKNEQYF; cdr3_nt: TGTGCCAGCAGTGAATGGGGGGCGAAAAACGAGCAGTACTTC
v_call: TRBV11-1; j_call: TRBJ2-1; d_call: -; clone_size: -; cdr3_aa: CASSKTQGPYNEQFF; cdr3_nt: TGTGCCAGCAGCAAAACCCAGGGCCCCTACAATGAGCAGTTCTTC
v_call: TRBV20-1; j_call: TRBJ2-3; d_call: TRBD2; clone_size: few; cdr3_aa: CSATDPASGGSDTQYF; cdr3_nt: TGCAGTGCCACCGATCCGGCTAGCGGGGGGTCAGATACGCAGTATTTT
v_call: TRBV29-1; j_call: TRBJ2-1; d_call: -; clone_size: -; cdr3_aa: CSLGGASSYNEQFF; cdr3_nt: TGCAGCCTTGGAGGCGCCAGCTCCTACAATGAGCAGTTCTTC
v_call: TRBV4-1; j_call: TRBJ2-7; d_call: -; clone_size: -; cdr3_aa: CASSQVGWGRGGDEQYF; cdr3_nt: TGCGCCAGCAGCCAAGTTGGTTGGGGGAGAGGAGGAGACGAGCAGTACTTC
v_call: TRBV11-2; j_call: TRBJ2-7; d_call: TRBD2; clone_size: few; cdr3_aa: CASSRSGGAYEQYF; cdr3_nt: TGTGCCAGCAGCCGTAGCGGGGGGGCCTACGAGCAGTACTTC
v_call: TRBV11-2; j_call: TRBJ2-3; d_call: -; clone_size: -; cdr3_aa: CASGPGLPSDTQYF; cdr3_nt: TGTGCCAGCGGTCCGGGACTTCCGTCAGATACGCAGTATTTT
v_call: TRBV5-6; j_call: TRBJ2-6; d_call: -; clone_size: few; cdr3_aa: CASSPERQLSGANVLTF; cdr3_nt: TGTGCCAGCAGCCCCGAAAGGCAACTCTCTGGGGCCAACGTCCTGACTTTC
v_call: TRBV27; j_call: TRBJ2-6; d_call: -; clone_size: -; cdr3_aa: CASSDRSSGANVLTF; cdr3_nt: TGTGCCAGCAGTGACAGGAGCTCTGGGGCCAACGTCCTGACTTTC
v_call: TRBV6-2/TRBV6-3; j_call: TRBJ2-1; d_call: TRBD2; clone_size: -; cdr3_aa: CASSYWVLAVGRFSGNEQFF; cdr3_nt: TGTGCCAGCAGTTACTGGGTACTAGCGGTTGGGAGATTTTCCGGCAATGAGCAGTTCTTC
v_call: TRBV3-1; j_call: TRBJ2-7; d_call: -; clone_size: -; cdr3_aa: CAGSPPLEVGEQYF; cdr3_nt: TGTGCTGGTAGCCCTCCTCTGGAAGTTGGCGAGCAGTACTTC
v_call: TRBV20-1; j_call: TRBJ2-1; d_call: -; clone_size: -; cdr3_aa: CSARDASGTSDSQFF; cdr3_nt: TGCAGTGCTAGAGATGCCTCCGGGACATCGGATTCGCAGTTCTTC
v_call: TRBV7-8; j_call: TRBJ2-1; d_call: TRBD2; clone_size: -; cdr3_aa: CASSQTGTSGSYNEQFF; cdr3_nt: TGTGCCAGCAGCCAGACCGGGACTAGCGGCTCCTACAATGAGCAGTTCTTC
v_call: TRBV12-5; j_call: TRBJ1-1; d_call: -; clone_size: -; cdr3_aa: CASGLVQFNTEAFF; cdr3_nt: TGTGCTAGTGGTTTGGTACAGTTTAACACTGAAGCTTTCTTT
v_call: TRBV7-3; j_call: TRBJ2-7; d_call: TRBD1; clone_size: once; cdr3_aa: CASSLTGSGGEQYF; cdr3_nt: TGTGCCAGCAGCTTAACTGGTTCAGGGGGAGAGCAGTACTTC
v_call: TRBV18; j_call: TRBJ2-6; d_call: TRBD1; clone_size: few; cdr3_aa: CASSPGTGLSAGANVLTF; cdr3_nt: TGTGCCAGCTCACCCGGGACAGGGTTAAGTGCTGGGGCCAACGTCCTGACTTTC
v_call: TRBV6-4; j_call: TRBJ2-3; d_call: TRBD1; clone_size: -; cdr3_aa: CASRQTGGSTDTQYF; cdr3_nt: TGTGCCAGCAGACAGACAGGGGGCAGCACAGATACGCAGTATTTT
v_call: TRBV18; j_call: TRBJ1-6; d_call: -; clone_size: once; cdr3_aa: CASSPAENSPLHF; cdr3_nt: TGTGCCAGCTCACCAGCAGAAAATTCACCCCTCCACTTT
v_call: TRBV12-5; j_call: TRBJ2-3; d_call: -; clone_size: few; cdr3_aa: CASALTSSTDTQYF; cdr3_nt: TGTGCTAGTGCCCTCACTTCGAGCACAGATACGCAGTATTTT
v_call: TRBV5-5; j_call: TRBJ2-3; d_call: -; clone_size: -; cdr3_aa: CASSLRTGVTDTQYF; cdr3_nt: TGTGCCAGCAGCTTGAGGACGGGAGTGACAGATACGCAGTATTTT